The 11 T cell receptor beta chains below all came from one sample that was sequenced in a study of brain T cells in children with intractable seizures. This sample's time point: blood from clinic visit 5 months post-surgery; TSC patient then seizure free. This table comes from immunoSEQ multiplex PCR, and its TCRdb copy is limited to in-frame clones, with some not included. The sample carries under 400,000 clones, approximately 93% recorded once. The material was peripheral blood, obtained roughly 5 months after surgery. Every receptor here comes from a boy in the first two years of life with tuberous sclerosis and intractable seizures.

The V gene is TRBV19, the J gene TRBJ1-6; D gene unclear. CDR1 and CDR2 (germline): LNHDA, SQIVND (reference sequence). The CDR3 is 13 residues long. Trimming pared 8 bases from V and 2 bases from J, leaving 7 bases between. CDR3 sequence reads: CASSGTYNSPLHF. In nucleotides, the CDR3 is TGTGCCAGTTCCGGGACCTATAATTCACCCCTCCACTTT.

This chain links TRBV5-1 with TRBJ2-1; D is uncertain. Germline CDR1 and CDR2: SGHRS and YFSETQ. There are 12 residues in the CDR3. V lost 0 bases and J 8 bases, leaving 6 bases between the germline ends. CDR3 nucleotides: TGCGCCAGCAGCTTGGGGAGCGATGAGCAGTTCTTC. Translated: CASSLGSDEQFF.

The CDR3: CASSNPGLAGTYEQYF. CDR3 DNA sequence: TGTGCCAGCAGCAACCCAGGACTAGCGGGAACCTACGAGCAGTACTTC. This chain links TRBV7-6 with TRBJ2-7; 12 bases align to TRBD2. Germline V CDR1 and CDR2: SGHVS, FNYEAQ. CDR3 length: 16 residues. Losses at the gene ends were 5 bases for V and 2 bases for J; bases not matched to a gene: 7.

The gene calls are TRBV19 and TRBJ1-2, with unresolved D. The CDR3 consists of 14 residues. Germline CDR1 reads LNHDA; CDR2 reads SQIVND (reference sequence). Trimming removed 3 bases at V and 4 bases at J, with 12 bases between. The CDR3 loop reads CASSIDAYIYGYTF. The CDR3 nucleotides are TGTGCCAGTAGTATCGACGCTTATATCTATGGCTACACCTTC. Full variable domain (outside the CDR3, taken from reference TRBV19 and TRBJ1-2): DGGITQSPKYLFRKEGQNVTLSCEQNLNHDAMYWYRQDPGQGLRLIYYSQIVNDFQKGDIAEGYSVSREKKESFPLTVTSAQKNPTAFYLCASSIDAYIYGYTFGSGTRLTVV.

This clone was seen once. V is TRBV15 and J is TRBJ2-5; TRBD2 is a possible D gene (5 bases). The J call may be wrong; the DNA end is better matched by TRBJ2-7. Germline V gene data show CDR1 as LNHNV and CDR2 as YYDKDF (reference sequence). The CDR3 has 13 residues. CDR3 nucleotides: TGTGCCACCAGCGCCAAAGAGGGTTACGAGCAGTACTTC. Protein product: CATSAKEGYEQYF.

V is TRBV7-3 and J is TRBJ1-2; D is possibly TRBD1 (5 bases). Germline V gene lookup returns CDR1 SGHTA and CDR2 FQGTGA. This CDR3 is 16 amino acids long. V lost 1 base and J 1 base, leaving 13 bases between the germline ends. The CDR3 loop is CASSLNGTYINYGYTF. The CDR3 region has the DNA TGTGCCAGCAGCTTAAACGGGACGTACATTAACTATGGCTACACCTTC.

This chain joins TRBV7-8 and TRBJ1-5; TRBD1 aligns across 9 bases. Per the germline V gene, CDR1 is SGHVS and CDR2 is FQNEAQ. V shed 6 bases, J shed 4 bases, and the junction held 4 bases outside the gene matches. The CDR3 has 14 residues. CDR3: CASSPGTGNQPQHF. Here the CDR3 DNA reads TGTGCCAGCAGTCCCGGGACAGGGAATCAGCCCCAGCATTTT.

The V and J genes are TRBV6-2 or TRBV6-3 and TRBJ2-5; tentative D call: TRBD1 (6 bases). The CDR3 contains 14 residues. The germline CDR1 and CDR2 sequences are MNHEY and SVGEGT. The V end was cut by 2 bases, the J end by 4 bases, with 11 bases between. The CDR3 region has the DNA TGTGCCAGCAGTTACGCTACAGGGCCAGAGACCCAGTACTTC. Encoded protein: CASSYATGPETQYF.

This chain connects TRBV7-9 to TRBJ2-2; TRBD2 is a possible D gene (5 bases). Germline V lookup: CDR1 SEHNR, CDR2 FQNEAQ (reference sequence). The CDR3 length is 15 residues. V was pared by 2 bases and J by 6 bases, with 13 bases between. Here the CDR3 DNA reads TGTGCCAGCAGCTTACGGGAAGGGAGTCCCGGGGAGCTGTTTTTT. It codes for CASSLREGSPGELFF.

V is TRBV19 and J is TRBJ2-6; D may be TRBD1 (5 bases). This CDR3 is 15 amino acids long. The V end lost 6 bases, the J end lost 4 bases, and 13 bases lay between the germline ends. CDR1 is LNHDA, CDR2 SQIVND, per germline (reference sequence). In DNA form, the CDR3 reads TGTGCCAGTAGCCGACAGACGTCAGGGGCCAACGTCCTGACTTTC. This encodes CASSRQTSGANVLTF.

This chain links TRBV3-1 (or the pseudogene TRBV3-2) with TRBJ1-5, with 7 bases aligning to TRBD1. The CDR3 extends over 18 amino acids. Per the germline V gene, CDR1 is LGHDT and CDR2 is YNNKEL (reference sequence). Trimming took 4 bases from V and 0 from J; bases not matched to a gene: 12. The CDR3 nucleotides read TGTGCCAGCAGCCCCAATCCGGGACAGAGTTATAGCAATCAGCCCCAGCATTTT. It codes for CASSPNPGQSYSNQPQHF.